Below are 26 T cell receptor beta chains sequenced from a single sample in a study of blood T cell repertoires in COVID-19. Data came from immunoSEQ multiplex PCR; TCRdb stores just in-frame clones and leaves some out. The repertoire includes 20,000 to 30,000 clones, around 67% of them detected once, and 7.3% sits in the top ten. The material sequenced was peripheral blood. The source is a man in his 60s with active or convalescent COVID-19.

As DNA, the CDR3 is TGCGCCAGCAGCCGCGGGACTGAAAGGGGAACGTACGAGCAGTACTTC. It encodes CASSRGTERGTYEQYF. This rearrangement joins TRBV4-1 to TRBJ2-7, with D possibly being TRBD2 (6 bases). This CDR3 is built from 16 residues. Germline CDR1 MGHRA, CDR2 YSYEKL. V was shortened by 4 bases and J by 4 bases, with 20 bases between the two germline ends.

The CDR3 is CASSPPWAPRLNTEAFF. The CDR3 DNA is TGTGCCAGCAGTCCGCCTTGGGCCCCGCGATTGAACACTGAAGCTTTCTTT. J is TRBJ1-1 and V is TRBV28; D is unclear. Trimming cost V 5 bases and J 0 bases, with 19 bases left between them. The CDR3 consists of 17 residues. CDR1 and CDR2 (germline): MDHEN, SYDVKM.

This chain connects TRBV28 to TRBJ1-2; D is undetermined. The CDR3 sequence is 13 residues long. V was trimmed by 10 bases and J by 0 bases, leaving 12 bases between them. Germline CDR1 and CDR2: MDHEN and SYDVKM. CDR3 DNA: TGTGCCACCAGGCCAGGTCCTAACTATGGCTACACCTTC. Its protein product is CATRPGPNYGYTF.

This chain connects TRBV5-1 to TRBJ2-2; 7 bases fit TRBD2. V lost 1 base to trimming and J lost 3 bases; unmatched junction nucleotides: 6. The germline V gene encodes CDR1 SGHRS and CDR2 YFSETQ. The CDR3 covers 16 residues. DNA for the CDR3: TGCGCCAGCAGCTTGTCGGCTAGCGGTTACACCGGGGAGCTGTTTTTT. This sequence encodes CASSLSASGYTGELFF.

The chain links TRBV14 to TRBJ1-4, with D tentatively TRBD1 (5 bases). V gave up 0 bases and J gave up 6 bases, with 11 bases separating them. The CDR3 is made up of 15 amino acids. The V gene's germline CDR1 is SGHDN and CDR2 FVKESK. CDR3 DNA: TGTGCCAGCAGCCAAGATCAAGGGGTAGATGAAAAACTGTTTTTT. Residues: CASSQDQGVDEKLFF. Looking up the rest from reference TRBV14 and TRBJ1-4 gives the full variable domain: EAGVTQFPSHSVIEKGQTVTLRCDPISGHDNLYWYRRVMGKEIKFLLHFVKESKQDESGMPNNRFLAERTGGTYSTLKVQPAELEDSGVYFCASSQDQGVDEKLFFGSGTQLSVL.

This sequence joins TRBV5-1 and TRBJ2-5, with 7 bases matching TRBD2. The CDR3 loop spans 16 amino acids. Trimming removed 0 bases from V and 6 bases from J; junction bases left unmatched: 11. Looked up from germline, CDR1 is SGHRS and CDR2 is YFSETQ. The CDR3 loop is CASSLGGLGAGQTQYF. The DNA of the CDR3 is TGCGCCAGCAGCTTGGGGGGGTTAGGAGCGGGACAGACCCAGTACTTC.

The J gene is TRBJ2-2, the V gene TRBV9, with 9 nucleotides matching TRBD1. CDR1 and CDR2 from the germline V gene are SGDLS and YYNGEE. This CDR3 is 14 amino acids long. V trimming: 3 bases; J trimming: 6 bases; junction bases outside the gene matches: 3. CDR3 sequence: CASSATGGSGELFF. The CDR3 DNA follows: TGTGCCAGCAGCGCCACAGGGGGCTCCGGGGAGCTGTTTTTT.

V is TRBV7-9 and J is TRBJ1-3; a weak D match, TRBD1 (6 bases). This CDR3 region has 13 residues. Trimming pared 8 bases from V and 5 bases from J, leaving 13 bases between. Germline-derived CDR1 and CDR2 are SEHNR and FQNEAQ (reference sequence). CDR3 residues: CASQQGSRNTIYF. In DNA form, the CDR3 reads TGTGCCAGCCAACAGGGTTCAAGAAACACCATATATTTT. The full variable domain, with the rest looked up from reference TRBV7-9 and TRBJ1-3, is DTGVSQNPRHKITKRGQNVTFRCDPISEHNRLYWYRQTLGQGPEFLTYFQNEAQLEKSRLLSDRFSAERPKGSFSTLEIQRTEQGDSAMYLCASQQGSRNTIYFGEGSWLTVV.

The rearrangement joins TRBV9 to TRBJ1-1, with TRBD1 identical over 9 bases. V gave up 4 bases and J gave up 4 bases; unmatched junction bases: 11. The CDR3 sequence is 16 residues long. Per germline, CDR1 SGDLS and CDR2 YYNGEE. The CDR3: CASSFGTGRLRTEAFF. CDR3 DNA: TGTGCCAGCAGCTTCGGGACAGGGCGTTTACGCACTGAAGCTTTCTTT.

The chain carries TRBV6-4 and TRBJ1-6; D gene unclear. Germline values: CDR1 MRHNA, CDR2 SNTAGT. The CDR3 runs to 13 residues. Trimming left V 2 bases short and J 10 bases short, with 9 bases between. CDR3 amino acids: CASSDGERSPLHF. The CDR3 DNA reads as TGTGCCAGCAGTGACGGAGAAAGATCACCCCTCCACTTT.

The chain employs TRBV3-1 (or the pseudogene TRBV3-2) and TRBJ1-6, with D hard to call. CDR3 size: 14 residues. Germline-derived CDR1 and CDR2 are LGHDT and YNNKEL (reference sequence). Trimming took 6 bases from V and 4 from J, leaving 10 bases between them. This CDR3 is CASRGSGYNSPLHF. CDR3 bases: TGTGCCAGCAGGGGGTCGGGGTATAATTCACCCCTCCACTTT.

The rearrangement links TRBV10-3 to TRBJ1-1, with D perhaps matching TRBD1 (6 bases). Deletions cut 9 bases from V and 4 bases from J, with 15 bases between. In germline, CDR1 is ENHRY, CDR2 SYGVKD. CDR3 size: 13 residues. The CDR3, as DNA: TGTGCCATAGCTTCACAGGGCCCCACTGAAGCTTTCTTT. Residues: CAIASQGPTEAFF.

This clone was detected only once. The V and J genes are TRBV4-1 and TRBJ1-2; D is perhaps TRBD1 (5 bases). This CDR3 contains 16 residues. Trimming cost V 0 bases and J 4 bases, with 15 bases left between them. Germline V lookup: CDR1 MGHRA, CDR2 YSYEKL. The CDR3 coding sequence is TGCGCCAGCAGCCAAGATTCGGGCAGGGTAGTCTATGGCTACACCTTC. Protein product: CASSQDSGRVVYGYTF.

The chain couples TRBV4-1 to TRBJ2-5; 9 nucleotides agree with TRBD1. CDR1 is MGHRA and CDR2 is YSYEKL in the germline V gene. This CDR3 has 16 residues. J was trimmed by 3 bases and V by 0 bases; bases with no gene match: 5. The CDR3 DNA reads TGCGCCAGCAGCCAAGATAGGGGACAGGGAAAAGAGACCCAGTACTTC. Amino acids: CASSQDRGQGKETQYF.

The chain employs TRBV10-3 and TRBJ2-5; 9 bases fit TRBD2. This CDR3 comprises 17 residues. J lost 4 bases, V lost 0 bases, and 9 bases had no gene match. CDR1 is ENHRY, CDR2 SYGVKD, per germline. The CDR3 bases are TGTGCCATCAGTGAGTCGGAAGCGGGAGGATGGGGAGAGACCCAGTACTTC. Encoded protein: CAISESEAGGWGETQYF.

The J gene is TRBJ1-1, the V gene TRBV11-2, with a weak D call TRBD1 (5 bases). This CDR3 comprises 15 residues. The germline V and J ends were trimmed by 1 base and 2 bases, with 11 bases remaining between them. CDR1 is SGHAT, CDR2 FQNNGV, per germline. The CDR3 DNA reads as TGTGCCAGCAGCTTAGTTGCAGGGCCAAACACTGAAGCTTTCTTT. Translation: CASSLVAGPNTEAFF. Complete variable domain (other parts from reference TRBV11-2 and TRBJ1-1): EAGVAQSPRYKIIEKRQSVAFWCNPISGHATLYWYQQILGQGPKLLIQFQNNGVVDDSQLPKDRFSAERLKGVDSTLKIQPAKLEDSAVYLCASSLVAGPNTEAFFGQGTRLTVV.

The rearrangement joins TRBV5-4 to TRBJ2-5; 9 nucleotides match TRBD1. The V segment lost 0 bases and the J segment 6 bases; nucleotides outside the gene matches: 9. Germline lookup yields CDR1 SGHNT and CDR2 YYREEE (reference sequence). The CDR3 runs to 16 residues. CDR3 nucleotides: TGTGCCAGCAGCTTGGTAACAGGGGGCGTCGGAAAGACCCAGTACTTC. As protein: CASSLVTGGVGKTQYF.

CDR3 DNA sequence: TGTGCCAGCAGCCCGGGACTAGCGGTCGAAGAGACCCAGTACTTC. Translation: CASSPGLAVEETQYF. This chain links TRBV7-3 with TRBJ2-5; 11 bases are a match to TRBD2. The CDR3 has 15 amino acids. Germline CDR1 is SGHTA and CDR2 is FQGTGA. V shed 5 bases, J shed 3 bases, and the junction held 5 bases outside the gene matches. Full variable domain (rest looked up from reference TRBV7-3 and TRBJ2-5): GAGVSQTPSNKVTEKGKYVELRCDPISGHTALYWYRQSLGQGPEFLIYFQGTGAADDSGLPNDRFFAVRPEGSVSTLKIQRTERGDSAVYLCASSPGLAVEETQYFGPGTRLLVL.

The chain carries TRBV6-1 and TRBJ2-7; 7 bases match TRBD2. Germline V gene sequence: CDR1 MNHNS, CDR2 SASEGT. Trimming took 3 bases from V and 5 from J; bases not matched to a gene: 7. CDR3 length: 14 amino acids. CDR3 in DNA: TGTGCCAGCAGTGAGGCGGGGGTGCCCAACGAGCAGTACTTC. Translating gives CASSEAGVPNEQYF.

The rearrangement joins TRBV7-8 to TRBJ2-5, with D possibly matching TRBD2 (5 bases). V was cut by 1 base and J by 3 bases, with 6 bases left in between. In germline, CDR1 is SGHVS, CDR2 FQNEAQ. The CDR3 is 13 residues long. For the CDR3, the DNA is TGTGCCAGCAGCTTAGGACTAAAAGAGACCCAGTACTTC. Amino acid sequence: CASSLGLKETQYF.

This chain's CDR3 is CASSLHTAYEQYF. CDR3 bases: TGTGCCAGCAGCTTACACACAGCATACGAGCAGTACTTC. The chain couples TRBV3-1 (or the pseudogene TRBV3-2) to TRBJ2-7, with D uncertain. V shed 5 bases and J shed 4 bases, with 12 bases lying between them. Germline CDR1 and CDR2: LGHDT and YNNKEL (reference sequence). The CDR3 is made up of 13 amino acids.

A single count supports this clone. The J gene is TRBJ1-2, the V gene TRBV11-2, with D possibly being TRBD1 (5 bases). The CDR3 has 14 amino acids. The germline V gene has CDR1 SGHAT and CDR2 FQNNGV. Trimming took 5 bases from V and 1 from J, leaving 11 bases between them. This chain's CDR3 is CASSDRRLNYGYTF. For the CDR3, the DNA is TGTGCCAGCAGCGACAGACGCCTTAACTATGGCTACACCTTC.

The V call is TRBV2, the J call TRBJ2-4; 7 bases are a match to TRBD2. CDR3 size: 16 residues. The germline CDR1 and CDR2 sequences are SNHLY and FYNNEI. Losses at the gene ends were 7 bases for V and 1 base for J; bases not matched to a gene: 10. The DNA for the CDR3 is TGTGCCAGCACCCTGGGGGAGGGCGCGGCCAAAAACATTCAGTACTTC. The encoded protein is CASTLGEGAAKNIQYF.

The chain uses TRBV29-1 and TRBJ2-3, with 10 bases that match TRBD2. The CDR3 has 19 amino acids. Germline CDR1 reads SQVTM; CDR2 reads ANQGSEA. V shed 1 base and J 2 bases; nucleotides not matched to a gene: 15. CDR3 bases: TGCAGCGTTGAAGGTGGGCTAGCGGGAGAATTAGTGGTCACAGATACGCAGTATTTT. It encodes CSVEGGLAGELVVTDTQYF.

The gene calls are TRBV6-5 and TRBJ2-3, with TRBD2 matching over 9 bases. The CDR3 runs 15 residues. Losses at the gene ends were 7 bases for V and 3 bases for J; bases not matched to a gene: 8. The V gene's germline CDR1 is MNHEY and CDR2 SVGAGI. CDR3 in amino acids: CASTRGGLVTDTQYF. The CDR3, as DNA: TGTGCCAGCACGCGGGGGGGCCTTGTGACAGATACGCAGTATTTT.

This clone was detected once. Here the CDR3 reads CASSLPLMIGGALNEQFF. Here the CDR3 DNA reads TGCGCCAGCAGCTTGCCCCTAATGATCGGGGGAGCCCTCAATGAGCAGTTCTTC. The genes are TRBV5-1 and TRBJ2-1; possibly TRBD2 for D (6 bases). Germline CDR1 SGHRS, CDR2 YFSETQ. The germline V and J ends were trimmed by 1 base and 6 bases, with 23 bases remaining between them. The CDR3 is made up of 18 amino acids.